This T cell receptor beta chain comes out of a study of OX40 agonist ivuxolimab in advanced cancers. In the study overall: Mean age approximately 66 years, range roughly 20 to 85; around 80% male. Whole-study results and caveats: Antigen specificity remained undetermined for the expanded peripheral T cells.

With respect to this clone: Its specificity is not known.

CDR1 and CDR2 from the germline V gene are MNHEY and SVGAGI. V shed 2 bases and J 6 bases; nucleotides not matched to a gene: 4. The CDR3 has 15 residues. Repertoires were generated with immunoSEQ multiplex PCR, while TCRdb's copy carries only in-frame clones and drops some. Of 55,000 to 80,000 clones listed, roughly 85% were seen once; the top ten hold under 3.5%. This TCR came from an adult with an advanced solid tumor such as melanoma, head and neck, liver or kidney cancer. The specimen was CD4+ or CD8+ T cells sorted from blood, collected in a trial of the OX40 agonist ivuxolimab. This chain joins TRBV6-5 and TRBJ1-4; 9 nucleotides line up with TRBD1. CDR3 region: CASSYRTGEDEKLFF. In nucleotides, the CDR3 is TGTGCCAGCAGTTACAGGACAGGGGAAGATGAAAAACTGTTTTTT.